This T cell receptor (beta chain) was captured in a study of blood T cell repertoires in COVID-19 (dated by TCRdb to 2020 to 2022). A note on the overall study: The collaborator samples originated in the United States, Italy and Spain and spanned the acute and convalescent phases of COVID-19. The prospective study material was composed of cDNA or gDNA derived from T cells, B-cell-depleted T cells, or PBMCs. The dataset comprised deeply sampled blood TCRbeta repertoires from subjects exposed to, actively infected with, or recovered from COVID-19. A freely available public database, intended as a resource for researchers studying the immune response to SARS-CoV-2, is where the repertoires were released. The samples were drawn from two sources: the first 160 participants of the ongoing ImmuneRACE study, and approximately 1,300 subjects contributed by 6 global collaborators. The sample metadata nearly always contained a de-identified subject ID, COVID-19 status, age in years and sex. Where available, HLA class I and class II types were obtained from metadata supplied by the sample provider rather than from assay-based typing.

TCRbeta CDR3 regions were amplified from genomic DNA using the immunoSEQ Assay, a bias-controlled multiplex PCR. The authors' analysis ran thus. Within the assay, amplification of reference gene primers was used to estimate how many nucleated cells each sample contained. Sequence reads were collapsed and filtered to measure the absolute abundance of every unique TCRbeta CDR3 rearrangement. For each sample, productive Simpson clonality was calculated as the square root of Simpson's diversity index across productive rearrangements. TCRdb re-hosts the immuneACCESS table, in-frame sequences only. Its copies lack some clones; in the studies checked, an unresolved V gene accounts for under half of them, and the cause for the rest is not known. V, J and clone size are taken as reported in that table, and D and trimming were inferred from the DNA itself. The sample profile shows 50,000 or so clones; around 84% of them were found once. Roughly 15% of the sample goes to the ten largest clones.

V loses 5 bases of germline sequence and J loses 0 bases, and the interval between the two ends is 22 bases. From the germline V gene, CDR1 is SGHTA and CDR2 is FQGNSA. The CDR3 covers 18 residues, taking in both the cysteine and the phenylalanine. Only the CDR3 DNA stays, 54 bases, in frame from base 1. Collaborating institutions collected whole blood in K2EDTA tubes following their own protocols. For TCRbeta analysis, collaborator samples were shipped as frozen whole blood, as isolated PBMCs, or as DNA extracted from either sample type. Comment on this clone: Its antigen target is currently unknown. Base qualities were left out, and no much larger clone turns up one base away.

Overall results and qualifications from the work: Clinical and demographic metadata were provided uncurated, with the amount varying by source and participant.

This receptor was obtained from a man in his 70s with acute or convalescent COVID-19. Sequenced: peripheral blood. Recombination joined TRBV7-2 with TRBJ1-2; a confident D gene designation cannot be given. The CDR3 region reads CASSPSWVGRATNYGYTF. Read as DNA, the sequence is TGTGCCAGCAGCCCTAGCTGGGTGGGTCGGGCTACTAACTATGGCTACACCTTC.